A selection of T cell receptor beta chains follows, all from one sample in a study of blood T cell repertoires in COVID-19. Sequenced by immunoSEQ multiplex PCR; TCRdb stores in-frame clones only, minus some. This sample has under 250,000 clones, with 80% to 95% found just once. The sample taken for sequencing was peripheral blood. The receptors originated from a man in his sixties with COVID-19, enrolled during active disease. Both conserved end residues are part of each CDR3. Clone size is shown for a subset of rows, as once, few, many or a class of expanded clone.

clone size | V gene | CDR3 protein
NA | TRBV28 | CASSFRDFNGYTF
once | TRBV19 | CASTSSGQGLTEAFF
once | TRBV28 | CASSRGYEQYF
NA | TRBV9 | CASSVIAGPNTGELFF
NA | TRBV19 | CASSTSGGYEQYF
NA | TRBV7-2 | CASSPRTSGTSPSYNEQFF
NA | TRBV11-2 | CASSLVGAGTEAFF
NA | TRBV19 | CASARTNIGFGELFF
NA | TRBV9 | CASSVGLGQDRDIQYF
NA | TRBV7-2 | CASSARDRVLVNYGYTF
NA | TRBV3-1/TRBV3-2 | CASSPPRGGSVEQFF
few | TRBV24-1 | CAISPRDTGGTDTQYF
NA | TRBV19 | CASSIRVQGADGYTF
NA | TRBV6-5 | CASSPLGGRAEPQHF
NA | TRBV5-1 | CASSLGQVGIGLAGVGEQFF
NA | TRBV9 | CASSVDGDRDTEAFF
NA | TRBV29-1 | CSAADGSGANVLTF
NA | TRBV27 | CASSSGTANYGYTF
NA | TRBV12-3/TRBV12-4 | CASSSTTGELFF
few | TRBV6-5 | CASMGAATNEKLFF
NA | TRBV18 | CASSPLQSSYNEQFF
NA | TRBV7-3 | CASSLVAGANTGELFF
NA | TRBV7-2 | CASSQDSSPDYGYTF
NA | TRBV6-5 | CASSPTLAANEKLFF
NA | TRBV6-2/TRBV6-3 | CASSFHPGQGLTGELFF
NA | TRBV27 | CASKIGQGDYGYTF